The source of this T cell receptor beta chain is a study of T cell responses to AZD1222 COVID-19 vaccine. Study-level background: Recipients boosted at about 4 weeks or about 12 weeks are pooled.

Of note for this clone: Its antigen is not identified.

The CDR3 covers 15 residues. The germline V gene encodes CDR1 MNHEY and CDR2 SVGAGI. Trimming left V 3 bases short and J 5 bases short, with 14 bases between. Overall study findings and caveats: Repertoires were obtained solely post-peak T cell response. Researchers report vaccine-associated CD4 TCRs spanning spike, with dominance at 160-218 and 743-854. Clonal diversity was possibly underestimated; the donors were predominantly white British and more often female.

Here immunoSEQ multiplex PCR was the method, and the copy in TCRdb shows in-frame clones only, minus some. The profile shows roughly 140,000 clones, about 92% of them singletons. Here the sequenced sample was peripheral blood, taken on day 0 of AZD1222 vaccination. The V call is TRBV6-5, the J call TRBJ2-1, with a weak D call TRBD2 (6 bases). The receptor comes from an adult in good health. The CDR3 nucleotides are TGTGCCAGCAGTTATGATCGGGGGTCCAACAATGAGCAGTTCTTC. Amino acids: CASSYDRGSNNEQFF.